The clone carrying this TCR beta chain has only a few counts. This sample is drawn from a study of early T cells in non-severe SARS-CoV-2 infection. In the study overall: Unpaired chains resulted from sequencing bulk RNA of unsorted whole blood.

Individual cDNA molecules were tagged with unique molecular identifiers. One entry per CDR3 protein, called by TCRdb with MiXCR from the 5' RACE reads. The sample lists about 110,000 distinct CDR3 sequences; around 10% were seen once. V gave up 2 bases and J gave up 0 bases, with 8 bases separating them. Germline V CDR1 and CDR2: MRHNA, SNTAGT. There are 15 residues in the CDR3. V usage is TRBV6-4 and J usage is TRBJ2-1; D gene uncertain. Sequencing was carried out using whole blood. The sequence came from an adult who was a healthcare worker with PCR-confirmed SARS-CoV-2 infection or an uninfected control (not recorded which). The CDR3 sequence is CASSDPSRSYNEQFF. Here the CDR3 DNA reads TGTGCCAGCAGTGACCCCTCTCGCTCCTACAATGAGCAGTTCTTC.